These 15 T cell receptor beta chains were sequenced from one sample in a study of cytomegalovirus exposure and HLA in healthy donors (dated by TCRdb to the late 2010s). The receptor library was made with the immunoSEQ multiplex PCR assay. For the multiplex PCR, a mixture combining 60 forward primers for TCR Vbeta segments and 13 reverse primers for TCR Jbeta segments was used. TCRdb carries this immuneACCESS record with in-frame sequences only. Its versions omit some clonotypes, under half of them owing to an unresolved V gene in the studies checked, with the rest unexplained. The table for this sample lists 150,000 to 200,000 clones; 70% to 85% of them were counted only once. The ten top clones hold 0.098% of the sample. Source material: PBMCs. These receptors came from a boy younger than 10 in good health and CMV-seronegative.

This clone showed up just once. The chain uses TRBV18 and TRBJ1-5, with D hard to call. Germline assignment: CDR1 KGHSH and CDR2 LQKENI. The V end lost 0 bases, the J end lost 2 bases, and 11 bases lay between the germline ends. The CDR3 is 16 amino acids. CDR3 DNA: TGTGCCAGCTCACCACCGAGCACAGCGGGCAATCAGCCCCAGCATTTT. It yields the protein CASSPPSTAGNQPQHF. The whole variable domain, remainder taken from reference TRBV18 and TRBJ1-5, is NAGVMQNPRHLVRRRGQEARLRCSPMKGHSHVYWYRQLPEEGLKFMVYLQKENIIDESGMPKERFSAEFPKEGPSILRIQQVVRGDSAAYFCASSPPSTAGNQPQHFGDGTRLSIL.

The chain carries TRBV21-1 and TRBJ1-2; TRBD1 is the table's D call and was not checked against the DNA. TRBV21-1 is described as a pseudogene. The CDR3 is made up of 16 amino acids. The CDR3 sequence is CASSRPGQGAGYGYTF. The CDR3 DNA reads as TGTGCCAGCAGCAGGCCGGGACAGGGGGCTGGCTATGGCTACACCTTC.

The rearrangement uses TRBV6-6 and TRBJ1-1; 7 bases are a match to TRBD1. V shed 2 bases, J shed 7 bases, and the junction held 10 bases outside the gene matches. The CDR3 length is 15 residues. Germline CDR1 is MNHNY and CDR2 is SVGAGI (reference sequence). CDR3 DNA: TGTGCCAGCAGTTACCCATCAAAGGGACAGCTTGAAGCTTTCTTT. Protein sequence: CASSYPSKGQLEAFF.

V usage is TRBV5-1 and J usage is TRBJ1-5, with 7 bases aligning to TRBD1. Germline CDR1 SGHRS, CDR2 YFSETQ. With V trimmed by 0 bases and J by 6 bases, 3 bases remained unmatched. The CDR3 totals 14 residues. DNA for the CDR3: TGCGCCAGCAGCTTGGGACAGGGAGGTCAGCCCCAGCATTTT. Its protein is CASSLGQGGQPQHF.

The chain couples TRBV7-2 to TRBJ1-3, with D unresolved. CDR1 and CDR2 (germline): SGHTA, FQGNSA. The germline V and J ends were trimmed by 5 bases and 0 bases, with 5 bases remaining between them. The CDR3 consists of 13 residues. This chain's CDR3 is CASSPLSGNTIYF. The CDR3 nucleotides read TGTGCCAGCAGCCCCCTCTCTGGAAACACCATATATTTT.

The rearrangement uses TRBV5-1 and TRBJ1-1, with unresolved D. In germline, CDR1 is SGHRS, CDR2 YFSETQ. V lost 2 bases and J lost 2, with 4 bases in between. This CDR3 has 12 residues. The CDR3 coding sequence is TGCGCCAGCAGCTTTGGCAACACTGAAGCTTTCTTT. This gives the protein CASSFGNTEAFF. The entire variable domain, with the rest obtained from reference TRBV5-1 and TRBJ1-1, is as follows: KAGVTQTPRYLIKTRGQQVTLSCSPISGHRSVSWYQQTPGQGLQFLFEYFSETQRNKGNFPGRFSGRQFSNSRSEMNVSTLELGDSALYLCASSFGNTEAFFGQGTRLTVV.

The chain recombines TRBV5-4 with TRBJ2-5, with a tentative D call TRBD1 (5 bases). The ends were cut back, 3 bases at V and 3 bases at J, with 12 bases in the middle. This CDR3 has 14 amino acids. Germline-derived CDR1 and CDR2 are SGHNT and YYREEE (reference sequence). The CDR3: CASSSNRLKETQYF. CDR3 bases: TGTGCCAGCAGCTCCAACAGGCTAAAAGAGACCCAGTACTTC.

The rearrangement joins TRBV6-1 to TRBJ1-5, with 7 bases aligning to TRBD1. This CDR3 is built from 15 residues. The germline V gene has CDR1 MNHNS and CDR2 SASEGT. The junction had 5 bases not matched to a gene; V was cut back by 6 bases and J by 0 bases. CDR3 in amino acids: CASRGQPHSNQPQHF. Written as DNA, the CDR3 is TGTGCCAGCAGGGGACAGCCCCATAGCAATCAGCCCCAGCATTTT.

This clone was detected only once. This rearrangement joins TRBV10-1 to TRBJ1-3; D remains unclear. V dropped 4 bases and J dropped 1 base, with 8 bases sitting between them. This CDR3 has 14 amino acids. Germline CDR1 is WNHNN and CDR2 is SYGVQD (reference sequence). Here the CDR3 reads CASSGADSGNTIYF. The CDR3 DNA reads TGCGCCAGCAGTGGGGCCGATTCTGGAAACACCATATATTTT.

The V gene is TRBV5-4, the J gene TRBJ1-1, with D perhaps matching TRBD1 (5 bases). V dropped 6 bases and J dropped 4 bases, with 13 bases sitting between them. The CDR3 covers 13 residues. CDR1 and CDR2 (germline): SGHNT, YYREEE (reference sequence). The CDR3 nucleotides are TGTGCCAGCACCAATTGGGGCCGCACTGAAGCTTTCTTT. This gives the protein CASTNWGRTEAFF.

This chain uses TRBV5-4 with TRBJ1-4, with D possibly TRBD1 on 5 matching bases. The CDR3 spans 14 residues. CDR1 and CDR2 from the germline V gene are SGHNT and YYREEE (reference sequence). The V end was cut by 10 bases, the J end by 3 bases, with 16 bases between. DNA of the CDR3: TGTGCCGTATCGAGTTTGGGGCCTAATGAAAAACTGTTTTTT. Its protein is CAVSSLGPNEKLFF.

This clone was picked up one time. The chain joins TRBV9 to TRBJ2-2, with D possibly matching TRBD2 (6 bases). Germline CDR1 and CDR2: SGDLS and YYNGEE. This CDR3 has 13 residues. The V end lost 0 bases, the J end lost 6 bases, and 6 bases lay between the germline ends. The CDR3 DNA reads as TGTGCCAGCAGCGTAGGGGGGGCCGGGGAGCTGTTTTTT. This translates into CASSVGGAGELFF.

The chain combines TRBV5-5 with TRBJ2-1; 14 bases are shared with TRBD2. V lost 4 bases and J lost 9; bases outside the gene matches: 18. Germline CDR1 is SGHKS and CDR2 is YYEKEE (reference sequence). The length of the CDR3 is 19 residues. The CDR3 is CASSPRTSGGSYLQSEQFF. CDR3 nucleotide sequence: TGTGCCAGCAGCCCCCGGACTAGCGGGGGGTCCTACTTACAAAGTGAGCAGTTCTTC.

The J gene is TRBJ2-7, the V gene TRBV14; no definite D call. Trimming stripped 4 bases from V and 1 base from J, with 8 bases between. In germline, CDR1 is SGHDN, CDR2 FVKESK. The length of the CDR3 is 13 residues. The CDR3: CASSRISSYEQYF. Written as DNA, the CDR3 is TGTGCCAGCAGCCGAATCAGTTCCTACGAGCAGTACTTC.

The CDR3 nucleotides are TGTGCCAGCAGCCAAGATCGAGGAAAGGGGGCTTACTATGGCTACACCTTC. It specifies CASSQDRGKGAYYGYTF. The chain carries TRBV4-2 and TRBJ1-2; 7 positions match TRBD1. Germline V gene sequence: CDR1 LGHNA, CDR2 YNFKEQ. This CDR3 is built from 17 residues. V was clipped by 0 bases and J by 3 bases; unmatched bases: 10.